This record covers a single T cell receptor beta chain. The antigen remains undetermined. The test was conducted at deep level. Method: immunoSEQ multiplex PCR; TCRdb's copy keeps in-frame clones and lacks some. The sample consists of just over 2,000,000 clones, roughly 94% of them appearing once. Looked up from germline, CDR1 is SGHVS and CDR2 is FNYEAQ. The CDR3 length is 15 residues. After removal of 5 bases from V and 3 bases from J, the junction contained 6 bases not matched to a gene. This sample is part of a study of shared clonotypes between healthy human individuals. Findings and limits, study-wide: Generation of non-shared clonotypes was less probable than generation of clonotypes shared by all four donors.

Terminally differentiated effector memory CD45RA+ cells were left out of the naive CD8 fraction, which was CD45RO-negative and positively selected for CCR7. The clonotype originates from a man younger than 35 in good health. V is TRBV7-6 and J is TRBJ2-3, with 9 positions matching TRBD2. Source material: naive CD8+ T cells sorted from blood. The CDR3 loop reads CASSNLLAGTDTQYF. CDR3 nucleotides: TGTGCCAGCAGCAACTTACTAGCGGGTACAGATACGCAGTATTTT.